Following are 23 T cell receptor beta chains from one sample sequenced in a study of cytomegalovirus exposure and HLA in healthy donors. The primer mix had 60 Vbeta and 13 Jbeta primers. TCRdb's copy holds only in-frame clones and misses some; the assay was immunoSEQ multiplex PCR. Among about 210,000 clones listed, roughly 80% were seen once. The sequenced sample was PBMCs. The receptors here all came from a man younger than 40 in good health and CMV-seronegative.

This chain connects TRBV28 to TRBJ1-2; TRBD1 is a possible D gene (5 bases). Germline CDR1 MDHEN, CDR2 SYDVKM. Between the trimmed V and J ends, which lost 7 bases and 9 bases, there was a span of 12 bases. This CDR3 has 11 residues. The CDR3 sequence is CASTAGNSYTF. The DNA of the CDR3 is TGTGCCAGCACGGCAGGGAACAGCTACACCTTC.

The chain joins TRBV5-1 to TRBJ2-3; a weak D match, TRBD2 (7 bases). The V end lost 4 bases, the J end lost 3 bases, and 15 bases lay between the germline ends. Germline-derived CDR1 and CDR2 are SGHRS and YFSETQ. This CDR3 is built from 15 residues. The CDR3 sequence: CASSPGGGATDTQYF. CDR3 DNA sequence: TGCGCCAGCAGCCCTGGGGGGGGCGCGACAGATACGCAGTATTTT.

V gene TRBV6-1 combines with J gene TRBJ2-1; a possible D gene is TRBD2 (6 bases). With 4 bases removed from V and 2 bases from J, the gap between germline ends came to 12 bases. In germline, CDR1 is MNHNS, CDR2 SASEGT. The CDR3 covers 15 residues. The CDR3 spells CASSGLGRTYNEQFF. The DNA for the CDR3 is TGTGCCAGCAGTGGGCTGGGGAGGACCTACAATGAGCAGTTCTTC.

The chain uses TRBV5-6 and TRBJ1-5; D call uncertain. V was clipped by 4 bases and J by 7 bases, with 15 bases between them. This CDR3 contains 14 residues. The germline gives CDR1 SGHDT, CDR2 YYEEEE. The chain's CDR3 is CASSRMAGGQPQHF. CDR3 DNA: TGTGCCAGCAGCAGAATGGCAGGTGGACAGCCCCAGCATTTT.

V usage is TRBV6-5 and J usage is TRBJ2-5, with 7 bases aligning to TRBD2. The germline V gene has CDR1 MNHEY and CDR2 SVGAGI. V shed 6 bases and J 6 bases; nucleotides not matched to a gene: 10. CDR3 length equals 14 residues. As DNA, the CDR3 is TGTGCCAGCAGGCCAAGACTAGCCGGACAGACCCAGTACTTC. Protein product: CASRPRLAGQTQYF.

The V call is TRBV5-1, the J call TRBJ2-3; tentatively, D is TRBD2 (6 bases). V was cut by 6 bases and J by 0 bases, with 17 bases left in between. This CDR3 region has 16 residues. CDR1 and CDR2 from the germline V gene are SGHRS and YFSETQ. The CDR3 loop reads CASNPGVGSSTDTQYF. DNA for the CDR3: TGCGCCAGCAATCCGGGGGTCGGGTCTAGCACAGATACGCAGTATTTT. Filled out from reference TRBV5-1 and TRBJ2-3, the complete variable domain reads KAGVTQTPRYLIKTRGQQVTLSCSPISGHRSVSWYQQTPGQGLQFLFEYFSETQRNKGNFPGRFSGRQFSNSRSEMNVSTLELGDSALYLCASNPGVGSSTDTQYFGPGTRLTVL.

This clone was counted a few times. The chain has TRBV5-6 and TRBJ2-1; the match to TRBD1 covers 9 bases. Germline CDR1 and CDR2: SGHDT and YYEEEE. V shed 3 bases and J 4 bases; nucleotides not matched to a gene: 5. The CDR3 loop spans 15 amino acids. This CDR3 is CASSWGQGNYNEQFF. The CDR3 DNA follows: TGTGCCAGCAGCTGGGGACAGGGAAATTACAATGAGCAGTTCTTC.

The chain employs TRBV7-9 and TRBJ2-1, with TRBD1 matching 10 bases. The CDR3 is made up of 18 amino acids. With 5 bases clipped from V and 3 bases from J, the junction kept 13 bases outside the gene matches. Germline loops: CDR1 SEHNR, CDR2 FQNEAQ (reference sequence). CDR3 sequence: CASSPLGPGTGDYNEQFF. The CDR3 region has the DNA TGTGCCAGCAGCCCCTTAGGCCCCGGGACAGGGGACTACAATGAGCAGTTCTTC.

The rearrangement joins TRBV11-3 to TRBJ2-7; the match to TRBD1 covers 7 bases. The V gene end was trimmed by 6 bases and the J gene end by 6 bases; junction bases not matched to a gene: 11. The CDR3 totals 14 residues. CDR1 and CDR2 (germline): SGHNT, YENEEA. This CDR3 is CASSIETGIGEQYF. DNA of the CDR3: TGTGCCAGCAGTATAGAGACAGGGATCGGCGAGCAGTACTTC.

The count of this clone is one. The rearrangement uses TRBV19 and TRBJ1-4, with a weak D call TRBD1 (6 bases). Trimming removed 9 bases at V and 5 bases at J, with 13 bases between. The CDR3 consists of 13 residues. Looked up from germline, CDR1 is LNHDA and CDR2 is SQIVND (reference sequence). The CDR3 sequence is CASQGTMNEKLFF. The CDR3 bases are TGTGCCAGCCAGGGGACTATGAATGAAAAACTGTTTTTT.

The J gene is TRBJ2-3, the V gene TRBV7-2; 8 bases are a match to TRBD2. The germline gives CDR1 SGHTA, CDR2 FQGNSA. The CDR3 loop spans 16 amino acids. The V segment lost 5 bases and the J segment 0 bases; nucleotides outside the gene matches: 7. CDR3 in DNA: TGTGCCAGCAGCCCCGCCGGGACTAGGAGCACAGATACGCAGTATTTT. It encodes CASSPAGTRSTDTQYF.

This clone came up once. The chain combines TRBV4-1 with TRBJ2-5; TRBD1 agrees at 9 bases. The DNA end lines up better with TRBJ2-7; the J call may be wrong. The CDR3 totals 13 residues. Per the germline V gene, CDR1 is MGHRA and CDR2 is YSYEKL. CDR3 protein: CASRGTGLNEQYF. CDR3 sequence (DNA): TGCGCCAGCAGGGGGACAGGGCTCAACGAGCAGTACTTC.

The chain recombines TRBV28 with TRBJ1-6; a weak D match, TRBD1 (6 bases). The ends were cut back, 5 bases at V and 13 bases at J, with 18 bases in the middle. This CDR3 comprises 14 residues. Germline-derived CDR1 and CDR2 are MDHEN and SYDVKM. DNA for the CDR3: TGTGCCAGCAGTGGAGTACAGGGTTTGAGCCCCCTCCACTTT. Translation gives CASSGVQGLSPLHF.

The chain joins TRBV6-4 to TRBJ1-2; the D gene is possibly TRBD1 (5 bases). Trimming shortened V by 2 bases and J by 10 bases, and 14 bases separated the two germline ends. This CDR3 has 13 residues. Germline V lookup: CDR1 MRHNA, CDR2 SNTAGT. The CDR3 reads CASSDGQGLPYTF. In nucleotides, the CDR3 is TGTGCCAGCAGTGACGGGCAGGGCCTCCCCTACACCTTC.

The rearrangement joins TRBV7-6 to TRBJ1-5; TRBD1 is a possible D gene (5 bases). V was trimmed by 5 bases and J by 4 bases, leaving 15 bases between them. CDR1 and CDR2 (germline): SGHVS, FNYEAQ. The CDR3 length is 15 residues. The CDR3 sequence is CASSRLPGQNQPQHF. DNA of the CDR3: TGTGCCAGCAGCCGCCTTCCCGGACAAAATCAGCCCCAGCATTTT.

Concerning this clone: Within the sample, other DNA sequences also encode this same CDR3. CDR3 in DNA: TGTGCCAGCAGCTTGACAGGGGGTACTGAAGCTTTCTTT. This gives the protein CASSLTGGTEAFF. The chain couples TRBV5-6 to TRBJ1-1; 8 bases match TRBD1. CDR3 length: 13 amino acids. V was pared by 1 base and J by 5 bases, with 1 base of the junction left unmatched. Germline CDR1 reads SGHDT; CDR2 reads YYEEEE. Full variable domain (remainder filled in from reference TRBV5-6 and TRBJ1-1): DAGVTQSPTHLIKTRGQQVTLRCSPKSGHDTVSWYQQALGQGPQFIFQYYEEEERQRGNFPDRFSGHQFPNYSSELNVNALLLGDSALYLCASSLTGGTEAFFGQGTRLTVV.

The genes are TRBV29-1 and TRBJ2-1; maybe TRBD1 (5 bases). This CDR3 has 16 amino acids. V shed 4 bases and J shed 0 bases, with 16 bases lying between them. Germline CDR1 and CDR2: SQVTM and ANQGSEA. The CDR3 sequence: CSVGVTLGASYNEQFF. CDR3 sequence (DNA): TGCAGCGTTGGGGTCACCCTAGGGGCCTCCTACAATGAGCAGTTCTTC.

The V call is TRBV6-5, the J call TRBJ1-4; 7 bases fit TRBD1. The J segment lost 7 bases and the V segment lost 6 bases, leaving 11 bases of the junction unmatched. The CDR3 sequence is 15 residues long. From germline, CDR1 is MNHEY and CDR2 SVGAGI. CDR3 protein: CASSLLGQGGEKLFF. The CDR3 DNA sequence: TGTGCCAGCAGCCTACTAGGGCAGGGGGGTGAAAAACTGTTTTTT.

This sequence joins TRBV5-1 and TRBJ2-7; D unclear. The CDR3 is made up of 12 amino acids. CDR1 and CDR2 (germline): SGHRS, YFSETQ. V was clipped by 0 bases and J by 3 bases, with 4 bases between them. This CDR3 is CASSLDGYEQYF. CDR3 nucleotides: TGCGCCAGCAGCTTGGACGGCTACGAGCAGTACTTC.

CDR3 sequence (DNA): TGTGCCAGCAGCTTAGACCTCTATGGTGAGCAGTACTTC. It is translated as CASSLDLYGEQYF. This chain connects TRBV7-2 to TRBJ2-7; no clear D gene. Germline V gives CDR1 SGHTA, CDR2 FQGNSA. Trimming pared 1 base from V and 7 bases from J, leaving 11 bases between. The CDR3 is made up of 13 amino acids.

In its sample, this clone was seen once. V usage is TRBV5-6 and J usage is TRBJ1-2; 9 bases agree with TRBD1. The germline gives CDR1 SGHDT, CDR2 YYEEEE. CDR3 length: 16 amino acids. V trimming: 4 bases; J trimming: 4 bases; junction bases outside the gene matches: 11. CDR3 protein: CASSLRFPGQGYGYTF. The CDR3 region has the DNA TGTGCCAGCAGCCTACGATTCCCGGGACAGGGCTATGGCTACACCTTC. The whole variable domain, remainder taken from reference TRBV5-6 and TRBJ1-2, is DAGVTQSPTHLIKTRGQQVTLRCSPKSGHDTVSWYQQALGQGPQFIFQYYEEEERQRGNFPDRFSGHQFPNYSSELNVNALLLGDSALYLCASSLRFPGQGYGYTFGSGTRLTVV.

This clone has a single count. In nucleotides, the CDR3 is TGTGCCAGCAGCTTGGGACAGATCAGCACAGATACGCAGTATTTT. Amino acid sequence: CASSLGQISTDTQYF. The rearrangement links TRBV6-1 to TRBJ2-3, with 7 bases aligning to TRBD1. The CDR3 is 15 residues long. Germline loops: CDR1 MNHNS, CDR2 SASEGT. The J segment lost 0 bases and the V segment lost 6 bases, leaving 6 bases of the junction unmatched.

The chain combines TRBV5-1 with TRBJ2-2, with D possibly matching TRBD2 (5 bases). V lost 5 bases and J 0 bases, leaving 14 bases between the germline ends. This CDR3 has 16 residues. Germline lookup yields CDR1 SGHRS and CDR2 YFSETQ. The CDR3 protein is CASSFNAGANTGELFF. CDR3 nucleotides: TGCGCCAGCAGTTTTAATGCGGGCGCGAACACCGGGGAGCTGTTTTTT.